Sequencing of this T cell receptor beta chain was carried out in a study of T cells in Graves' hyperthyroidism and ophthalmopathy. Study-wide findings and caveats: Most thyroid clonotypes that were expanded above 0.001 also turned up in blood. The model identified upcoming ophthalmopathy a median approximately six months ahead of onset.

Amplification yielded TCR beta CDR3 regions, with RNA transcripts as the source. First-round RT-PCR targeting the TCR CDR3 was performed with the HTBI primer set. MiXCR was run by TCRdb on the multiplex PCR reads, yielding one entry per CDR3 protein. The sample records 250,000 or so distinct CDR3 sequences, about a sixth being singletons. This clonotype has at least ten counts. The antigen is not known. The sequenced material came from blood. The sequence came from a woman aged 18-35 years with Graves' ophthalmopathy.

The chain's CDR3 is CSGRESSYNEQFF. CDR3 coding DNA: TGCAGTGGGCGGGAGAGCTCCTACAATGAGCAGTTCTTC. J is TRBJ2-1 and V is TRBV20-1, with TRBD2 matching 7 bases. The junction had 3 bases not matched to a gene; V was cut back by 7 bases and J by 0 bases. From germline, CDR1 is DFQATT and CDR2 SNEGSKA (reference sequence). This CDR3 region has 13 residues.